This TCR beta chain was recovered during a study of control samples from healthy donors and cancer patients (dated by TCRdb to 2018 to 2021). From the cysteine up to the phenylalanine, the CDR3 has a length of 16 residues. The kept DNA is CDR3 alone, 48 bases in frame from the first base. V and J are truncated by 6 bases and 3 bases respectively, leaving an intervening sequence of 20 bases. Reading the germline V gene (reference sequence) gives CDR1 SEHNR and CDR2 FQNEAQ. Library prep was done by the immunoSEQ multiplex PCR assay. TCRdb holds this immuneACCESS table with in-frame rearrangements only. Some clones are missing; in checked studies, unresolved V genes explain under half, and the rest has no known cause. Across this sample there are some 44,000 clones, with 70% to 75% seen only once. The top ten constitute approximately 17% of the sample. As regards this clone: The target of this receptor is not known. No quality values exist for individual bases; no much larger clone is one base distant.

The receptor was derived from a male donor with melanoma. The sample comprised formalin-fixed, paraffin-embedded tissue. The V gene is TRBV7-9 and the J gene is TRBJ1-2; the D gene remains uncertain. CDR3 sequence: CASSSTVRLGDYGYTF. The nucleotides are TGTGCCAGCAGTTCTACGGTCCGGTTAGGAGACTATGGCTACACCTTC.